The present T cell receptor beta chain was sequenced within a study of CD8 T cells in Susac syndrome. This CDR3 contains 14 residues. The V and J ends lost 5 bases and 8 bases, in that order; junction bases with no gene match: 3. Germline-derived CDR1 and CDR2 are MNHNS and SASEGT. Reverse transcription of roughly 0.5 to 1 ug RNA was carried out with random hexamers. One entry per CDR3 protein results from TCRdb running MiXCR on the immunoSEQ multiplex PCR reads. The sample has over 350,000 distinct CDR3 sequences, approximately 85% seen once; the top ten hold under 0.15%. This receptor was taken from a human donor with multiple sclerosis. Sequencing was done on a sample of CD8+ T cells from PBMCs. The chain has TRBV6-1 and TRBJ2-1; TRBD2 matches at 13 bases. Here the CDR3 DNA reads TGTGCCAGCAGTCGACTAGCGGGGGGAGATGAGCAGTTCTTC. Amino acid sequence: CASSRLAGGDEQFF.